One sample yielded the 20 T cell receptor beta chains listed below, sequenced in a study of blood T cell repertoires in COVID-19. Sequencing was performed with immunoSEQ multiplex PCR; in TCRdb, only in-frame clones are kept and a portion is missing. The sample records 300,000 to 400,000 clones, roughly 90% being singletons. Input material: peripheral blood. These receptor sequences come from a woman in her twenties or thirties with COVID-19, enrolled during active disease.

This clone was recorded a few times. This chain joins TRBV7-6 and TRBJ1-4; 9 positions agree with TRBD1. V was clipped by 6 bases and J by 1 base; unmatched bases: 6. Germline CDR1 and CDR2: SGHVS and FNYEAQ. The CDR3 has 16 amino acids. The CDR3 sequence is CASSETGGLTNEKLFF. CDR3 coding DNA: TGTGCCAGCAGTGAGACAGGGGGTCTAACTAATGAAAAACTGTTTTTT.

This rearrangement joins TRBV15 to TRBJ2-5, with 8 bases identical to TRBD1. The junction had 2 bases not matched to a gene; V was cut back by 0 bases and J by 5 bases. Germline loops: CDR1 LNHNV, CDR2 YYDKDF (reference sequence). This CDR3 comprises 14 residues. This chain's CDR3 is CATSRDRGQETQYF. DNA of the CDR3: TGTGCCACCAGCAGAGACAGGGGGCAGGAGACCCAGTACTTC. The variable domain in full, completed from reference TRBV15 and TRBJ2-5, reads DAMVIQNPRYQVTQFGKPVTLSCSQTLNHNVMYWYQQKSSQAPKLLFHYYDKDFNNEADTPDNFQSRRPNTSFCFLDIRSPGLGDTAMYLCATSRDRGQETQYFGPGTRLLVL.

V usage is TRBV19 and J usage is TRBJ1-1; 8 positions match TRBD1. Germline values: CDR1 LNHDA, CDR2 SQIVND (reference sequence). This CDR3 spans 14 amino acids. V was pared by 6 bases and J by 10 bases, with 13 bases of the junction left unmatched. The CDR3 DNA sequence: TGTGCCAGTAGGCCTCAGGGGGACAGGCTTCGAGCTTTCTTT. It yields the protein CASRPQGDRLRAFF.

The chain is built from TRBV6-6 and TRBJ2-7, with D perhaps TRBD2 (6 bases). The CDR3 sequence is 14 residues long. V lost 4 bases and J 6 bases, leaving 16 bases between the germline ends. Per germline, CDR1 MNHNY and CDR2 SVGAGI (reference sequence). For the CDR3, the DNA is TGTGCCAGCAGTTTCGGGACTCCGGGAGCCGAGCAGTACTTC. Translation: CASSFGTPGAEQYF.

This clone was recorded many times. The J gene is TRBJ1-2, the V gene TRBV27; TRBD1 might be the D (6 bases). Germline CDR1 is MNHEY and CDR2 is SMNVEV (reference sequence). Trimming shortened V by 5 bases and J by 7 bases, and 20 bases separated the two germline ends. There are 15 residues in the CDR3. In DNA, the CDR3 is TGTGCCAGCAGTCTCAGCGGGGGGCGCGGGGCTGGCTACACCTTC. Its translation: CASSLSGGRGAGYTF.

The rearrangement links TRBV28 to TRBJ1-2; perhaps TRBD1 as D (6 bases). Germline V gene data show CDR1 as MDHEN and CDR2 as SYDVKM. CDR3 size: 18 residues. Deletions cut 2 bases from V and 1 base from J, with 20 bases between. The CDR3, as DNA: TGTGCCAGCAGTTTACCTACTGAACACGGACAGATTAACTATGGCTACACCTTC. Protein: CASSLPTEHGQINYGYTF.

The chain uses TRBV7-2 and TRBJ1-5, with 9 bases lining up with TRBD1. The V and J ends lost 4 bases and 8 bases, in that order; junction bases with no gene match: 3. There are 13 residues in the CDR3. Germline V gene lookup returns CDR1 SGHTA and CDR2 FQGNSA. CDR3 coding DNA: TGTGCCAGCAGCTCCACAGGGGGCAAGCCCCAGCATTTT. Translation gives CASSSTGGKPQHF.

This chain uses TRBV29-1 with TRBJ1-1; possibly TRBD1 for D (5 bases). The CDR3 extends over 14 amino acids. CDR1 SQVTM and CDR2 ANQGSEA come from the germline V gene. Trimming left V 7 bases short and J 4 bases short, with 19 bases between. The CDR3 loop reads CSATESGYGTEAFF. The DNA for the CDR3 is TGCAGCGCTACCGAATCAGGGTATGGCACTGAAGCTTTCTTT.

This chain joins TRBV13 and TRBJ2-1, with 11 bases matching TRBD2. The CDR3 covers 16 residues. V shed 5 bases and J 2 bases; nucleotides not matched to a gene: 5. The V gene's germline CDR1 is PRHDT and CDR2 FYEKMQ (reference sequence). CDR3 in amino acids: CASSPLAGGPYNEQFF. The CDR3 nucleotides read TGTGCCAGCAGCCCCCTAGCGGGAGGCCCCTACAATGAGCAGTTCTTC.

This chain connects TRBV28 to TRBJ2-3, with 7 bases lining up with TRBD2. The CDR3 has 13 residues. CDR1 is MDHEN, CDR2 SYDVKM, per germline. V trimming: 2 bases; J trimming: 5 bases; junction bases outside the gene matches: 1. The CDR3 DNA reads TGTGCCAGCAGTTTAGCGGGAGTAGATACGCAGTATTTT. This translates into CASSLAGVDTQYF.

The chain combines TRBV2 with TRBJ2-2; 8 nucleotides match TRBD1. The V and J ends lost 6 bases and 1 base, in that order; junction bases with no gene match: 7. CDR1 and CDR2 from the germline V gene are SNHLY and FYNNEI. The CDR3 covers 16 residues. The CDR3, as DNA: TGTGCCAGCAGACAGACAGGGGTTAAGAACACCGGGGAGCTGTTTTTT. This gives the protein CASRQTGVKNTGELFF.

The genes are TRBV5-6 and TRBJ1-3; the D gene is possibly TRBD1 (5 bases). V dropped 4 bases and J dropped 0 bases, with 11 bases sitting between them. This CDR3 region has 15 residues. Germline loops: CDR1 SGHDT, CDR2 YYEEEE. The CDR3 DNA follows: TGTGCCAGCAGCCTCGGGACTGCCTCTGGAAACACCATATATTTT. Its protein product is CASSLGTASGNTIYF.

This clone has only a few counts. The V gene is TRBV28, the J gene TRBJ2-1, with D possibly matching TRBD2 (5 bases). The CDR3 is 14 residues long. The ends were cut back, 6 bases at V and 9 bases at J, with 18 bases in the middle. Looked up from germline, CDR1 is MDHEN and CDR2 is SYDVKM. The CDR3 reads CASSTPGGSREQFF. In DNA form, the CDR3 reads TGTGCCAGCAGCACCCCGGGCGGGTCGCGTGAGCAGTTCTTC.

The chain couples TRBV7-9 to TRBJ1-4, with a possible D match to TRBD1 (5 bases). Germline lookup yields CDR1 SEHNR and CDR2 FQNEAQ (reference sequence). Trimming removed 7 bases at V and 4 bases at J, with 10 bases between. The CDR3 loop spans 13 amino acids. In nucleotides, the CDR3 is TGTGCCAGCACCTCAGGACATAATGAAAAACTGTTTTTT. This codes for CASTSGHNEKLFF.

CDR3: CASSLSRGKGYTF. In DNA, the CDR3 is TGTGCCAGCAGTCTCTCTCGGGGAAAGGGCTACACCTTC. The rearrangement links TRBV27 to TRBJ1-2; no definite D call. The germline V gene has CDR1 MNHEY and CDR2 SMNVEV (reference sequence). The CDR3 contains 13 residues. The V and J ends lost 5 bases and 8 bases respectively, with 15 bases between them.

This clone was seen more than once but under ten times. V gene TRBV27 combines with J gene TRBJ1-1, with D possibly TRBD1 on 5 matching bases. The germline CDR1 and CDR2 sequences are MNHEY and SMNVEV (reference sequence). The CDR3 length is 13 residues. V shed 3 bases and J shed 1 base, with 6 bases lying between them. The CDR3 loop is CASSFTGNTEAFF. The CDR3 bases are TGTGCCAGCAGTTTTACAGGGAACACTGAAGCTTTCTTT.

The CDR3 spells CASSLTGPYREQFF. The CDR3 nucleotides are TGTGCCAGCAGTCTGACAGGGCCCTATCGAGAGCAGTTCTTC. V and J are TRBV6-5 and TRBJ2-1; the match to TRBD1 covers 7 bases. Trimming cost V 5 bases and J 10 bases; bases outside gene matches: 11. Germline assignment: CDR1 MNHEY and CDR2 SVGAGI. The CDR3 is made up of 14 amino acids.

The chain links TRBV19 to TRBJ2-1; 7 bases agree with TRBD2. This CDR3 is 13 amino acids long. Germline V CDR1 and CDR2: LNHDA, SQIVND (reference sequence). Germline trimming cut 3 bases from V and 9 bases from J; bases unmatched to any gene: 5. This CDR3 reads CASSMGPGGEQFF. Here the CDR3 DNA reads TGTGCCAGTAGTATGGGCCCGGGGGGTGAGCAGTTCTTC.

The CDR3 DNA follows: TGTGCCAGCAGCTTAATGTCAGGGACAGCGAAATACAATGAGCAGTTCTTC. The encoded protein is CASSLMSGTAKYNEQFF. The chain uses TRBV7-3 and TRBJ2-1; 7 bases fit TRBD1. The CDR3 covers 17 residues. Germline V gene data show CDR1 as SGHTA and CDR2 as FQGTGA. J lost 4 bases, V lost 1 base, and 10 bases had no gene match.

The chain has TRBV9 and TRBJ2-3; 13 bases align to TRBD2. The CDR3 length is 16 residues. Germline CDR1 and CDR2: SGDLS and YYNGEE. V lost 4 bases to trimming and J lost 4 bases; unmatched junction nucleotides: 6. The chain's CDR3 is CASSTSGTSGADTQYF. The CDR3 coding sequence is TGTGCCAGCAGCACGTCCGGGACTAGCGGGGCAGATACGCAGTATTTT. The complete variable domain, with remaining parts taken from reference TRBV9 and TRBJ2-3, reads DSGVTQTPKHLITATGQRVTLRCSPRSGDLSVYWYQQSLDQGLQFLIQYYNGEERAKGNILERFSAQQFPDLHSELNLSSLELGDSALYFCASSTSGTSGADTQYFGPGTRLTVL.